The sequence of this TCR beta chain was determined in a study of blood T cell repertoires in COVID-19. At the level of the study: Acute and convalescent COVID-19 samples came from the United States, Italy and Spain. T cells, B-cell-depleted T cells, or PBMCs supplied cDNA or gDNA.

The germline V gene encodes CDR1 MNHEY and CDR2 SMNVEV (reference sequence). The V end lost 8 bases, the J end lost 2 bases, and 16 bases lay between the germline ends. The CDR3 has 16 amino acids. Original analysis: Amplified reference gene primers provided the basis for estimating nucleated cell counts. TCRdb keeps only in-frame clones here, not all; method: immunoSEQ multiplex PCR. The V and J calls and clone size were taken over from that table, and D and trimming were inferred from the DNA. The data show about 130,000 clones, approximately 85% seen once. This clone was detected only a few times. The sequence derives from a human donor in a cohort sampled during active COVID-19. The chain combines TRBV27 with TRBJ2-6, with D perhaps TRBD1 (5 bases). The material sequenced was peripheral blood. This chain's CDR3 is CASCSTRATGANVLTF. CDR3 in DNA: TGTGCCAGCTGCAGCACCAGGGCCACTGGGGCCAACGTCCTGACTTTC.